This T cell receptor (beta chain) appears in the sequencing data of a study of T-cell reconstitution after alpha-beta-depleted transplantation in children (dated by TCRdb to the mid-2010s). A note on the overall study: Using TCR repertoire profiling, the study quantitatively followed how T-cell immune reconstitution unfolded in children after TCRalphabeta/CD19-depleted allogeneic hematopoietic cell transplantation. Paper-wide results and their limitations: The apparently early recovery of alphabetaT-cell counts about two months after transplant reportedly depended on only several hundred rapidly expanded clones that came from non-depleted graft cells. In some patients, high TCRbeta diversity at day 60 was attributed to recipient T cells and intrathymic progenitors that had survived conditioning. Over the following months the frequencies of hyperexpanded clones went down, and after one year T-cell counts and TCRbeta diversity were mostly credited to newly produced T cells.

Its CDR3 holds 12 amino acids, cysteine through phenylalanine. The kept DNA is CDR3 alone, 36 bases in frame from the first base. CDR1 and CDR2 (MDHEN, SYDVKM) derive from the germline V gene. V lost 7 bases and J lost 6 bases; the stretch between them is 9 bases long. As to this clonotype: The clone's antigen remains unknown. Base quality data are lacking; no much larger clone is found one base away.

The sample's treatment or condition label, decoded: allogeneic hematopoietic cell transplantation with graft depleted of TCRalphabeta T cells and CD19 B cells. TCRalphabeta/CD19-depleted allogeneic hematopoietic cell grafts were given to the transplant recipients, all of whom were children. Library preparation employed PCR. Sequencing took place on an Illumina HiSeq 2500. TCR libraries were prepared with molecular barcoding, using unique molecular identifiers to normalize TCRbeta repertoire quantification. TCRdb cleaned the public reads at Q25 with fastp, built clones with MiXCR and kept in-frame beta chains. Duplicate CDR3 protein sequences are folded into a single record with the most common DNA and genes. Within this sample are approximately 1,000,000 distinct CDR3 sequences, with about 30% of them counted one time only. Jointly, the top ten make up roughly 27% of the sample.

Material: PBMCs, mostly from graft donor cells, obtained 360 days after TCRalphabeta/CD19-depleted stem cell transplant. The clonotype originates from a boy in the first two years of life who had a stem cell transplant for SCID, so the T cells may come from the graft donor. Recombination connected TRBV28 to TRBJ2-2; TRBD2 might be the D gene, on 6 matching bases. In nucleotides, the sequence is TGTGCCAGCAAGGAGGGGTCCGGGGAGCTGTTTTTT. The resulting protein is CASKEGSGELFF.